The 25 T cell receptor beta chains below come from one sample, sequenced in a study of cytomegalovirus exposure and HLA in healthy donors. The PCR made use of 60 Vbeta and 13 Jbeta primers. Data came from immunoSEQ multiplex PCR; TCRdb stores just in-frame clones and leaves some out. This table lists approximately 50,000 clones. Source material: PBMCs. These receptors came from a male donor in good health and CMV-seropositive.

The chain employs TRBV9 and TRBJ1-6, with 11 bases identical to TRBD1. J was trimmed by 11 bases and V by 0 bases; bases with no gene match: 7. Germline CDR1 SGDLS, CDR2 YYNGEE. The CDR3 covers 16 residues. CDR3 DNA: TGTGCCAGCAGCGTAGATGGAGGGACAGGGGGTACACCCCTCCACTTT. This translates into CASSVDGGTGGTPLHF.

The rearrangement joins TRBV7-9 to TRBJ1-2, with TRBD1 matching 10 bases. V lost 3 bases, J lost 4 bases, and 5 bases stayed unmatched. The CDR3 sequence is 15 residues long. In germline, CDR1 is SEHNR, CDR2 FQNEAQ (reference sequence). In nucleotides, the CDR3 is TGTGCCAGCAGCTTTGGGACAGGGGAACTCTATGGCTACACCTTC. Translation gives CASSFGTGELYGYTF. Full variable domain (rest looked up from reference TRBV7-9 and TRBJ1-2): DTGVSQNPRHKITKRGQNVTFRCDPISEHNRLYWYRQTLGQGPEFLTYFQNEAQLEKSRLLSDRFSAERPKGSFSTLEIQRTEQGDSAMYLCASSFGTGELYGYTFGSGTRLTVV.

V usage is TRBV6-1 and J usage is TRBJ2-7; 9 bases are a match to TRBD1. CDR1 and CDR2 (germline): MNHNS, SASEGT. J gave up 4 bases and V 6 bases, and 4 bases lay outside the gene matches. The CDR3 loop spans 13 amino acids. The DNA of the CDR3 is TGTGCCAGCAGCACAGGGGGCGCGTACGAGCAGTACTTC. This codes for CASSTGGAYEQYF.

J is TRBJ2-7 and V is TRBV6-1, with a tentative D call TRBD1 (5 bases). V was shortened by 0 bases and J by 2 bases, with 14 bases between the two germline ends. The germline CDR1 and CDR2 sequences are MNHNS and SASEGT. The CDR3 sequence is 16 residues long. As DNA, the CDR3 is TGTGCCAGCAGTGAAGCCCCAGGAGCAGGGCCCTACGAGCAGTACTTC. The encoded protein is CASSEAPGAGPYEQYF.

The chain is built from TRBV5-1 and TRBJ1-1, with TRBD1 matching over 8 bases. The junction had 3 bases not matched to a gene; V was cut back by 0 bases and J by 8 bases. In germline, CDR1 is SGHRS, CDR2 YFSETQ. This CDR3 region has 13 residues. The CDR3 spells CASSLEGQGEAFF. DNA for the CDR3: TGCGCCAGCAGCTTGGAAGGACAGGGAGAAGCTTTCTTT. Supplemented by reference TRBV5-1 and TRBJ1-1, the full variable domain reads KAGVTQTPRYLIKTRGQQVTLSCSPISGHRSVSWYQQTPGQGLQFLFEYFSETQRNKGNFPGRFSGRQFSNSRSEMNVSTLELGDSALYLCASSLEGQGEAFFGQGTRLTVV.

This chain joins TRBV19 and TRBJ2-1; the D gene is possibly TRBD2 (6 bases). CDR3 length equals 13 residues. The V end was cut by 6 bases, the J end by 5 bases, with 11 bases between. Germline assignment: CDR1 LNHDA and CDR2 SQIVND (reference sequence). CDR3 residues: CASSLGGDNEQFF. The DNA of the CDR3 is TGTGCCAGTAGCCTCGGAGGGGACAATGAGCAGTTCTTC.

The rearrangement links TRBV30 to TRBJ1-2, with D hard to call. V was shortened by 3 bases and J by 5 bases, with 16 bases between the two germline ends. The CDR3 is 14 amino acids. Germline CDR1 GTSNPN, CDR2 SVGIG (reference sequence). CDR3: CAWRTFNREYGYTF. For the CDR3, the DNA is TGTGCCTGGAGAACGTTTAACAGAGAATATGGCTACACCTTC.

This sequence joins TRBV29-1 and TRBJ1-1, with D unresolved. The CDR3 is made up of 12 amino acids. Germline V gene sequence: CDR1 SQVTM, CDR2 ANQGSEA. V was trimmed by 5 bases and J by 1 base, leaving 8 bases between them. CDR3 region: CSVLRQNTEAFF. CDR3 in DNA: TGCAGCGTTCTCCGACAGAACACTGAAGCTTTCTTT. Full variable domain (outside the CDR3, taken from reference TRBV29-1 and TRBJ1-1): SAVISQKPSRDICQRGTSLTIQCQVDSQVTMMFWYRQQPGQSLTLIATANQGSEATYESGFVIDKFPISRPNLTFSTLTVSNMSPEDSSIYLCSVLRQNTEAFFGQGTRLTVV.

The chain carries TRBV7-6 and TRBJ2-5, with D hard to call. The CDR3 loop spans 15 amino acids. Germline V gene lookup returns CDR1 SGHVS and CDR2 FNYEAQ. Trimming took off 5 bases at V and 5 bases at J, with 18 bases between the two ends. In nucleotides, the CDR3 is TGTGCCAGCAGCGCCACCCGACTGTCCCTGGAGACCCAGTACTTC. It translates to CASSATRLSLETQYF.

The chain recombines TRBV27 with TRBJ2-3, with D hard to call. V lost 6 bases, J lost 0 bases, and 7 bases lay in between. This CDR3 is 13 amino acids long. Germline V lookup: CDR1 MNHEY, CDR2 SMNVEV (reference sequence). CDR3 sequence (DNA): TGTGCCAGCAGGCCTCTAAGCACAGATACGCAGTATTTT. This translates into CASRPLSTDTQYF.

This chain links TRBV4-3 with TRBJ2-1; 7 bases line up with TRBD1. There are 17 residues in the CDR3. J gave up 4 bases and V 4 bases, and 13 bases lay outside the gene matches. In germline, CDR1 is LGHNA, CDR2 YSLEER. The CDR3 region is CASSPGTVIFPYNEQFF. In DNA, the CDR3 is TGCGCCAGCAGCCCCGGGACAGTTATCTTCCCTTACAATGAGCAGTTCTTC.

The chain couples TRBV5-1 to TRBJ1-2; no definite D call. This CDR3 comprises 14 residues. The germline V gene encodes CDR1 SGHRS and CDR2 YFSETQ. Between the trimmed V and J ends, which lost 0 bases and 2 bases, there was a span of 8 bases. The CDR3 DNA sequence: TGCGCCAGCAGCTTGGCCACAGCAAACTATGGCTACACCTTC. This sequence encodes CASSLATANYGYTF.

The gene calls are TRBV11-2 and TRBJ1-2; a weak D match, TRBD1 (6 bases). Germline V gene lookup returns CDR1 SGHAT and CDR2 FQNNGV. Between the trimmed V and J ends, which lost 4 bases and 4 bases, there was a span of 16 bases. CDR3 size: 15 residues. CDR3: CASSSTTGRGYGYTF. The CDR3 DNA sequence: TGTGCCAGCAGCTCCACCACAGGGCGAGGCTATGGCTACACCTTC.

The V gene is TRBV6-5, the J gene TRBJ1-5; 7 bases agree with TRBD1. With 1 base clipped from V and 4 bases from J, the junction kept 4 bases outside the gene matches. The CDR3 extends over 15 amino acids. Germline CDR1 MNHEY, CDR2 SVGAGI. CDR3 amino acids: CASSYLQGPNQPQHF. The DNA of the CDR3 is TGTGCCAGCAGTTACTTACAGGGGCCGAATCAGCCCCAGCATTTT.

This chain uses TRBV14 with TRBJ1-1, with D hard to call. CDR1 is SGHDN, CDR2 FVKESK, per germline. The CDR3 runs 13 residues. V shed 0 bases and J shed 2 bases, with 4 bases lying between them. CDR3 coding DNA: TGTGCCAGCAGCCAAGATATAAACACTGAAGCTTTCTTT. This gives the protein CASSQDINTEAFF.

This rearrangement joins TRBV7-2 to TRBJ1-1; D call uncertain. V shed 1 base and J shed 1 base, with 10 bases lying between them. Germline lookup yields CDR1 SGHTA and CDR2 FQGNSA. The CDR3 length is 15 residues. The CDR3 nucleotides read TGTGCCAGCAGCTTAGAGGTGGGCAGGAACACTGAAGCTTTCTTT. Translating gives CASSLEVGRNTEAFF.

V usage is TRBV19 and J usage is TRBJ2-5, with 12 nucleotides matching TRBD2. CDR3 length equals 16 residues. The V gene end was trimmed by 1 base and the J gene end by 7 bases; junction bases not matched to a gene: 7. Germline CDR1 is LNHDA and CDR2 is SQIVND (reference sequence). The CDR3 loop reads CASSIGLAGALRTQYF. The CDR3 region has the DNA TGTGCCAGTAGTATAGGACTAGCGGGGGCCCTGAGGACCCAGTACTTC. Supplemented by reference TRBV19 and TRBJ2-5, the full variable domain reads DGGITQSPKYLFRKEGQNVTLSCEQNLNHDAMYWYRQDPGQGLRLIYYSQIVNDFQKGDIAEGYSVSREKKESFPLTVTSAQKNPTAFYLCASSIGLAGALRTQYFGPGTRLLVL.

This chain connects TRBV4-1 to TRBJ2-7; 15 nucleotides match TRBD2. This CDR3 is 16 amino acids long. Germline assignment: CDR1 MGHRA and CDR2 YSYEKL. Trimming at V came to 5 bases and at J to 5 bases, leaving 7 bases not matched to a gene. This CDR3 reads CASSGLAGGLSNEQYF. CDR3 in DNA: TGCGCCAGCAGCGGACTAGCGGGGGGGCTTAGCAACGAGCAGTACTTC.

The chain employs TRBV9 and TRBJ2-1; 8 bases fit TRBD1. The CDR3 consists of 13 residues. The J segment lost 9 bases and the V segment lost 4 bases, leaving 6 bases of the junction unmatched. Germline lookup yields CDR1 SGDLS and CDR2 YYNGEE. The DNA of the CDR3 is TGTGCCAGCAGCCTACGGACAGGGAGTGAGCAGTTCTTC. This translates into CASSLRTGSEQFF.

The chain recombines TRBV27 with TRBJ2-7, with TRBD1 matching 7 bases. The V gene end was trimmed by 8 bases and the J gene end by 3 bases; junction bases not matched to a gene: 13. Germline V CDR1 and CDR2: MNHEY, SMNVEV (reference sequence). The CDR3 spans 15 residues. The CDR3 sequence: CASRPGTEKIYEQYF. In DNA, the CDR3 is TGTGCCAGCCGCCCCGGGACAGAAAAAATCTACGAGCAGTACTTC.

V gene TRBV5-4 combines with J gene TRBJ2-3, with a possible D match to TRBD1 (5 bases). The length of the CDR3 is 16 residues. The germline V gene has CDR1 SGHNT and CDR2 YYREEE (reference sequence). The V end lost 4 bases, the J end lost 2 bases, and 17 bases lay between the germline ends. CDR3 sequence: CASSKVGKGYTDTQYF. The CDR3 nucleotides read TGTGCCAGCAGCAAGGTGGGAAAGGGGTACACAGATACGCAGTATTTT.

This chain joins TRBV6-1 and TRBJ1-5; 7 bases line up with TRBD1. Germline loops: CDR1 MNHNS, CDR2 SASEGT. CDR3 length equals 13 residues. V lost 6 bases to trimming and J lost 5 bases; unmatched junction nucleotides: 4. In DNA, the CDR3 is TGTGCCAGCAGCGACAGGGAGCATCAGCCCCAGCATTTT. Residues: CASSDREHQPQHF.

This rearrangement joins TRBV5-5 to TRBJ2-7; D call uncertain. The CDR3 loop spans 14 amino acids. In germline, CDR1 is SGHKS, CDR2 YYEKEE (reference sequence). Trimming removed 0 bases at V and 1 base at J, with 8 bases between. CDR3 amino acids: CASSLVGASYEQYF. CDR3 nucleotide sequence: TGTGCCAGCAGCTTGGTTGGTGCGTCCTACGAGCAGTACTTC.

The rearrangement links TRBV4-2 to TRBJ2-5; D is possibly TRBD2 (5 bases). Trimming took 6 bases from V and 5 from J, leaving 22 bases between them. The CDR3 loop spans 16 amino acids. Germline-derived CDR1 and CDR2 are LGHNA and YNFKEQ. The CDR3 spells CASSSSGSGPWETQYF. The CDR3 region has the DNA TGTGCCAGCAGTTCAAGCGGTAGTGGTCCTTGGGAGACCCAGTACTTC.

Comment on this clone: One end of the junction does not line up with germline, which may come from a read error. This chain joins TRBV2 and TRBJ2-1, with D maybe TRBD1 (6 bases). The germline CDR1 and CDR2 sequences are SNHLY and FYNNEI. The CDR3 sequence is 14 residues long. The CDR3 DNA reads as TGTGCCAGCAGCCCAGGGGTGGTTGATAATGAGCGGTTCTTC. Translating it yields CASSPGVVDNERFF. Full variable domain (rest looked up from reference TRBV2 and TRBJ2-1): EPEVTQTPSHQVTQMGQEVILRCVPISNHLYFYWYRQILGQKVEFLVSFYNNEISEKSEIFDDQFSVERPDGSNFTLKIRSTKLEDSAMYFCASSPGVVDNERFFGPGTRLTVL.